The entry that follows covers one T cell receptor (beta chain) sequence. Using immunoSEQ multiplex PCR, the repertoire was profiled, and TCRdb retains in-frame clones only, with some absent. The data show more than 300,000 clones, 80% seen once. This sample was included in a study of cytotoxic CD8 clonotypes in ibrutinib-treated CLL. Sequencing was performed on PBMCs, taken before ibrutinib treatment. This TCR derives from a human donor with chronic lymphocytic leukemia.

Here the CDR3 reads CASSVETNTGELFF. In nucleotides, the CDR3 is TGTGCCAGCAGCGTAGAAACTAACACCGGGGAGCTGTTTTTT. The V gene is TRBV9, the J gene TRBJ2-2; D gene ambiguous. CDR1 and CDR2 (germline): SGDLS, YYNGEE. The CDR3 length is 14 residues. The V end lost 0 bases, the J end lost 2 bases, and 5 bases lay between the germline ends.